The sequence of this TCR beta chain was determined in a study of blood T cell repertoires in COVID-19. Study details: PBMCs, B-cell-depleted T cells, or T cells provided the cDNA or gDNA that made up the material.

This table comes from immunoSEQ multiplex PCR, and its TCRdb copy is limited to in-frame clones, with some not included. The sample contains approximately 120,000 clones, around 86% of which appear only once. In germline, CDR1 is SGHNT, CDR2 YYREEE (reference sequence). Losses at the gene ends were 2 bases for V and 3 bases for J; bases not matched to a gene: 8. The CDR3 is 17 residues long. J is TRBJ1-6 and V is TRBV5-4, with 7 bases that match TRBD1. The TCR was taken from an elderly woman with acute or convalescent COVID-19. Sequencing input: peripheral blood. CDR3 bases: TGTGCCAGCAGCTTCTGGAGGGGGCGCGACTATAATTCACCCCTCCACTTT. As protein: CASSFWRGRDYNSPLHF.